This TCR beta chain was captured in a study of T-cell memory formation after mild COVID-19. Study observations and caveats: Contracting clones localized mainly to CM and EM when CD4+ and mainly to EMRA when CD8+. Clones that got smaller from day 15 to 85 had even CD4/CD8, while clones growing later tipped toward CD4+.

Barcoded TCR alpha and TCR beta cDNA libraries with UMIs came from 5'RACE using constant-segment primers. TCRdb itself ran the 5' RACE reads through MiXCR, one entry per CDR3 protein. This sample has approximately 410,000 distinct CDR3 sequences, with around a quarter found just once. This clonotype was seen a few times. The antigen remains unidentified. Trimming removed 3 bases at V and 4 bases at J, with 15 bases between. The CDR3 is 15 amino acids. From germline, CDR1 is SGHTA and CDR2 FQGTGA. The genes are TRBV7-3 and TRBJ1-1; D not certain. Sequences were obtained from PBMCs or a T cell subset sorted from them (not recorded which). The TCR originated in an adult woman who had mild COVID-19 (a few samples of this study predate the infection). Cell type and time point are not known. CDR3 DNA sequence: TGTGCCAGCAGCTTGAGTCCTGCGTCGGTCACTGAAGCTTTCTTT. Its translation: CASSLSPASVTEAFF.